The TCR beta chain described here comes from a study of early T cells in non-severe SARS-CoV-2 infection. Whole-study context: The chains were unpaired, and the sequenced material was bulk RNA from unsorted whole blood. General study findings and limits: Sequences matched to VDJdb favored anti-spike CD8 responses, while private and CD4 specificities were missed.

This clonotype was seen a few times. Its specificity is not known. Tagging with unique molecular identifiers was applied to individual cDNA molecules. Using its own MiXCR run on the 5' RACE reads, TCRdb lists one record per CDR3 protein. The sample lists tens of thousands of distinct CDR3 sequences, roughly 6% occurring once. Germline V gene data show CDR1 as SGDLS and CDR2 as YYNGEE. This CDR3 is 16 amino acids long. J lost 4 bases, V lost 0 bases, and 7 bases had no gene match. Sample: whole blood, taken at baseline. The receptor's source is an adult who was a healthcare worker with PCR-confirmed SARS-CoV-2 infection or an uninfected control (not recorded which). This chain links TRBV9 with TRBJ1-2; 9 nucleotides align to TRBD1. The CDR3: CASSVGGQGDTYGYTF. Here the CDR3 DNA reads TGTGCCAGCAGCGTAGGGGGACAGGGAGATACCTATGGCTACACCTTC.